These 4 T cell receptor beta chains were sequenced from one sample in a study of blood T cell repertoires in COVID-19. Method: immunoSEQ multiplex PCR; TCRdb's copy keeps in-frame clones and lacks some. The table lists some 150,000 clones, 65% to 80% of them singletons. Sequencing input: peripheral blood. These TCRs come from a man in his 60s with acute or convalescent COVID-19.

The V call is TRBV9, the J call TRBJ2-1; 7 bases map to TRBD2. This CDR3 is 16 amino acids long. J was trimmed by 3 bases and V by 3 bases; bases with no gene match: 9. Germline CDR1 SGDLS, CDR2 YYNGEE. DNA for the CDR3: TGTGCCAGCAGCGGACTGGCCAGCGGGAACTACAATGAGCAGTTCTTC. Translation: CASSGLASGNYNEQFF.

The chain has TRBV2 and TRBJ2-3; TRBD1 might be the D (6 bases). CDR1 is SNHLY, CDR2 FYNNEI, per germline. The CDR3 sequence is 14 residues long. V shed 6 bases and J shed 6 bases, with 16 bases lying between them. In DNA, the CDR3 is TGTGCCAGCAGGAATTTACAGGGTACCGATACGCAGTATTTT. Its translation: CASRNLQGTDTQYF. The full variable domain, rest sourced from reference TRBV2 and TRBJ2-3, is EPEVTQTPSHQVTQMGQEVILRCVPISNHLYFYWYRQILGQKVEFLVSFYNNEISEKSEIFDDQFSVERPDGSNFTLKIRSTKLEDSAMYFCASRNLQGTDTQYFGPGTRLTVL.

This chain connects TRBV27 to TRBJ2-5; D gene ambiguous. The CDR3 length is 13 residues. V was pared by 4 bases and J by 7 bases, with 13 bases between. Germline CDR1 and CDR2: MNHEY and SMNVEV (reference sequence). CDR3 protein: CASSSDHPGTQYF. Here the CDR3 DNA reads TGTGCCAGCAGTTCCGACCACCCGGGGACCCAGTACTTC.

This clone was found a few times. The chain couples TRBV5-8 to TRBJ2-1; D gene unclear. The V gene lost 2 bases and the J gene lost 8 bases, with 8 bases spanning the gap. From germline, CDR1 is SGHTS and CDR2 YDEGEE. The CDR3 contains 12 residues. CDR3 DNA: TGTGCCAGCAGCTTAAGCTGGTATGAGCAGTTCTTC. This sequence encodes CASSLSWYEQFF.